These 30 T cell receptor beta chains came from one sample sequenced in a study of technical replicates of blood from a handful of donors. The protocol was immunoSEQ multiplex PCR, while the TCRdb copy is restricted to in-frame clones and leaves out a portion. The top ten clones hold roughly 0.37% of a sample with about 70,000 clones, 85% to 95% of them seen once. Material for sequencing was T cells isolated from PBMCs. The receptors stem from a human donor in good health.

The chain is built from TRBV4-1 and TRBJ2-1, with 9 bases matching TRBD2. This CDR3 has 14 amino acids. V was clipped by 1 base and J by 7 bases; unmatched bases: 2. In germline, CDR1 is MGHRA, CDR2 YSYEKL. The CDR3 sequence is CASSQALAGNEQFF. The DNA of the CDR3 is TGCGCCAGCAGCCAAGCGCTAGCGGGGAATGAGCAGTTCTTC.

This clone was found once. This rearrangement joins TRBV19 to TRBJ2-5, with D possibly being TRBD2 (5 bases). Trimming cost V 0 bases and J 6 bases, with 11 bases left between them. CDR3 length: 14 amino acids. CDR1 is LNHDA, CDR2 SQIVND, per germline (reference sequence). CDR3 amino acids: CASSIDGLEQTQYF. The CDR3 DNA reads TGTGCCAGTAGTATAGATGGACTGGAGCAGACCCAGTACTTC. Based on the CDR3 plus reference TRBV19 and TRBJ2-5, the full variable domain is DGGITQSPKYLFRKEGQNVTLSCEQNLNHDAMYWYRQDPGQGLRLIYYSQIVNDFQKGDIAEGYSVSREKKESFPLTVTSAQKNPTAFYLCASSIDGLEQTQYFGPGTRLLVL.

This clone was seen a single time. This rearrangement joins TRBV15 to TRBJ1-2, with TRBD1 identical over 10 bases. J gave up 4 bases and V 4 bases, and 6 bases lay outside the gene matches. Germline V gene data show CDR1 as LNHNV and CDR2 as YYDKDF (reference sequence). The CDR3 is made up of 15 amino acids. The CDR3 protein is CATSTRQGAPYGYTF. In DNA form, the CDR3 reads TGTGCCACCAGCACCCGACAGGGGGCACCCTATGGCTACACCTTC.

This chain connects TRBV5-6 to TRBJ2-3, with 12 bases that match TRBD2. This CDR3 contains 18 residues. V shed 1 base, J shed 5 bases, and the junction held 11 bases outside the gene matches. Germline V lookup: CDR1 SGHDT, CDR2 YYEEEE. In DNA, the CDR3 is TGTGCCAGCAGCTTGTTGCTAGCGGGAGGGCAATTGAGAGATACGCAGTATTTT. Its translation is CASSLLLAGGQLRDTQYF.

The chain carries TRBV7-3 and TRBJ2-2; 8 bases line up with TRBD1. V lost 6 bases, J lost 7 bases, and 4 bases stayed unmatched. The CDR3 runs 13 residues. From germline, CDR1 is SGHTA and CDR2 FQGTGA. CDR3 protein: CASSGQGGGELFF. CDR3 DNA sequence: TGTGCCAGCAGTGGACAGGGAGGCGGGGAGCTGTTTTTT. The variable domain in full, completed from reference TRBV7-3 and TRBJ2-2, reads GAGVSQTPSNKVTEKGKYVELRCDPISGHTALYWYRQSLGQGPEFLIYFQGTGAADDSGLPNDRFFAVRPEGSVSTLKIQRTERGDSAVYLCASSGQGGGELFFGEGSRLTVL.

This chain joins TRBV6-6 and TRBJ1-3, with D perhaps TRBD1 (5 bases). The CDR3 consists of 14 residues. Trimming left V 3 bases short and J 4 bases short, with 10 bases between. Germline V gene sequence: CDR1 MNHNY, CDR2 SVGAGI (reference sequence). The CDR3 reads CASSYKGAGNTIYF. For the CDR3, the DNA is TGTGCCAGCAGTTATAAAGGGGCAGGAAACACCATATATTTT.

The CDR3 is CASSQRRELLTEAFF. CDR3 DNA sequence: TGTGCCAGCAGTCAGCGCAGGGAATTATTAACTGAAGCTTTCTTT. This rearrangement joins TRBV6-5 to TRBJ1-1; the D gene is possibly TRBD1 (5 bases). CDR3 length: 15 residues. Per the germline V gene, CDR1 is MNHEY and CDR2 is SVGAGI. V dropped 5 bases and J dropped 5 bases, with 18 bases sitting between them.

This clone showed up just once. The J gene is TRBJ1-5, the V gene TRBV27; D is undetermined. Germline loops: CDR1 MNHEY, CDR2 SMNVEV (reference sequence). There are 14 residues in the CDR3. Deletions cut 2 bases from V and 9 bases from J, with 14 bases between. The CDR3 loop is CASSLSVGMPPQHF. The CDR3 DNA reads as TGTGCCAGCAGTTTAAGTGTCGGTATGCCGCCCCAGCATTTT.

This sequence joins TRBV27 and TRBJ2-7; no reliable D call. CDR3 length: 16 amino acids. V shed 4 bases and J shed 1 base, with 17 bases lying between them. Germline V gene sequence: CDR1 MNHEY, CDR2 SMNVEV (reference sequence). CDR3 coding DNA: TGTGCCAGCAGTTCACCCGGAGCCAGCCCTTCCTACGAGCAGTACTTC. This encodes CASSSPGASPSYEQYF.

The J gene is TRBJ2-6, the V gene TRBV6-5, with TRBD2 matching over 7 bases. The CDR3 covers 16 residues. The V and J ends lost 2 bases and 0 bases, in that order; junction bases with no gene match: 1. Germline CDR1 reads MNHEY; CDR2 reads SVGAGI. The CDR3 DNA reads as TGTGCCAGCAGTTACGGGGGGGGCTCTGGGGCCAACGTCCTGACTTTC. Translating it yields CASSYGGGSGANVLTF.

The rearrangement joins TRBV4-1 to TRBJ2-1, with 9 bases that match TRBD2. The CDR3 length is 16 residues. V shed 0 bases, J shed 6 bases, and the junction held 6 bases outside the gene matches. In germline, CDR1 is MGHRA, CDR2 YSYEKL. For the CDR3, the DNA is TGCGCCAGCAGCCAAGATCGCAGACTAGCGGCCAATGAGCAGTTCTTC. Its translation is CASSQDRRLAANEQFF.

Regarding this clone: The junction departs from germline at one end; a sequencing error may be responsible. J is TRBJ1-2 and V is TRBV11-2; TRBD1 might be the D (6 bases). From germline, CDR1 is SGHAT and CDR2 FQNNGV. The CDR3 loop spans 11 amino acids. CDR3 DNA: TGTGCCAGCAGCCCTCAACTGGGACACCACTTC. Translation: CASSPQLGHHF.

The chain combines TRBV7-6 with TRBJ1-2; D not certain. Per the germline V gene, CDR1 is SGHVS and CDR2 is FNYEAQ. This CDR3 is built from 13 residues. V was pared by 5 bases and J by 2 bases, with 9 bases between. The CDR3 DNA reads TGTGCCAGCAGCCCTGACACCAACTATGGCTACACCTTC. Protein product: CASSPDTNYGYTF.

This clone was found a few times. The chain is built from TRBV4-1 and TRBJ2-1, with a weak D call TRBD2 (7 bases). The V end lost 6 bases, the J end lost 8 bases, and 14 bases lay between the germline ends. The CDR3 has 13 amino acids. The germline V gene has CDR1 MGHRA and CDR2 YSYEKL. The CDR3 protein is CASRGGGTDEQFF. The CDR3 DNA reads as TGCGCCAGCAGGGGCGGGGGCACGGATGAGCAGTTCTTC.

Details on this clone: The same CDR3 can be traced to other DNA sequences in this sample. The gene calls are TRBV7-9 and TRBJ2-7, with D hard to call. Germline CDR1 is SEHNR and CDR2 is FQNEAQ (reference sequence). This CDR3 is built from 11 residues. Trimming left V 5 bases short and J 4 bases short, with 6 bases between. The chain's CDR3 is CASSLRYEQYF. In DNA, the CDR3 is TGTGCCAGCAGCCTGCGGTACGAGCAGTACTTC.

This chain joins TRBV4-1 and TRBJ1-5, with TRBD1 identical over 10 bases. Looked up from germline, CDR1 is MGHRA and CDR2 is YSYEKL. Losses at the gene ends were 4 bases for V and 3 bases for J; bases not matched to a gene: 6. This CDR3 has 16 residues. For the CDR3, the DNA is TGCGCCAGCAGCCTTGGGACAGGGGTCATCAATCAGCCCCAGCATTTT. Protein product: CASSLGTGVINQPQHF.

V is TRBV5-1 and J is TRBJ2-3; 10 nucleotides line up with TRBD2. Germline-derived CDR1 and CDR2 are SGHRS and YFSETQ. The J segment lost 5 bases and the V segment lost 0 bases, leaving 6 bases of the junction unmatched. The CDR3 extends over 16 amino acids. Written as DNA, the CDR3 is TGCGCCAGCAGCTTGGAGCTAGCGGGAGTGGTAGATACGCAGTATTTT. Translating it yields CASSLELAGVVDTQYF.

The chain uses TRBV6-1 and TRBJ1-2; possibly TRBD1 for D (6 bases). The CDR3 runs to 14 residues. The germline V and J ends were trimmed by 6 bases and 6 bases, with 17 bases remaining between them. CDR1 MNHNS and CDR2 SASEGT come from the germline V gene. CDR3 DNA: TGTGCCAGCAGGTCGACAGGTAGTTCCAATGGCTACACCTTC. Its translation: CASRSTGSSNGYTF.

This clone was counted only a few times. This chain links TRBV4-3 with TRBJ1-3; D is unclear. With 5 bases removed from V and 1 base from J, the gap between germline ends came to 12 bases. From germline, CDR1 is LGHNA and CDR2 YSLEER. CDR3 size: 15 residues. CDR3: CASSSRVGSGNTIYF. CDR3 DNA: TGCGCCAGCAGCTCCCGGGTTGGTTCTGGAAACACCATATATTTT.

The CDR3 loop reads CASSQDLGVTQYF. The DNA of the CDR3 is TGCGCCAGCAGCCAAGATTTAGGGGTTACGCAGTATTTT. The chain carries TRBV4-1 and TRBJ2-3, with D possibly TRBD1 on 5 matching bases. V lost 0 bases and J 8 bases, leaving 9 bases between the germline ends. Germline CDR1 is MGHRA and CDR2 is YSYEKL. The CDR3 loop spans 13 amino acids.

The J gene is TRBJ2-7, the V gene TRBV7-9, with D possibly being TRBD2 (5 bases). V was shortened by 6 bases and J by 2 bases, with 14 bases between the two germline ends. This CDR3 has 14 residues. Looked up from germline, CDR1 is SEHNR and CDR2 is FQNEAQ (reference sequence). The chain's CDR3 is CASSWERLPYEQYF. Written as DNA, the CDR3 is TGTGCCAGCAGTTGGGAGCGGTTACCCTACGAGCAGTACTTC.

The chain is built from TRBV6-5 and TRBJ1-3; D is perhaps TRBD1 (5 bases). Germline V gene lookup returns CDR1 MNHEY and CDR2 SVGAGI. The CDR3 runs 15 residues. V was clipped by 3 bases and J by 3 bases, with 12 bases between them. The CDR3 is CASSYRQGNGNTIYF. The CDR3 nucleotides are TGTGCCAGCAGTTATCGGCAGGGAAATGGAAACACCATATATTTT.

The gene calls are TRBV4-1 and TRBJ1-5, with 7 bases lining up with TRBD1. V trimming: 2 bases; J trimming: 7 bases; junction bases outside the gene matches: 8. The CDR3 length is 15 residues. Germline V CDR1 and CDR2: MGHRA, YSYEKL. CDR3 DNA: TGCGCCAGCAGCCAATTGACAGGGCAATGGCAGCCCCAGCATTTT. This encodes CASSQLTGQWQPQHF.

The chain uses TRBV4-1 and TRBJ1-5; the D is unclear. The CDR3 is made up of 16 amino acids. Germline CDR1 is MGHRA and CDR2 is YSYEKL. V lost 0 bases and J 3 bases, leaving 12 bases between the germline ends. CDR3 protein: CASSQDVGFSNQPQHF. CDR3 in DNA: TGCGCCAGCAGCCAAGATGTCGGGTTTTCCAATCAGCCCCAGCATTTT.

The rearrangement uses TRBV29-1 and TRBJ1-2; D ambiguous. V was pared by 3 bases and J by 1 base, with 15 bases between. Germline V gene data show CDR1 as SQVTM and CDR2 as ANQGSEA. This CDR3 has 15 residues. Here the CDR3 DNA reads TGCAGCGTTGATATGGAGGGTTTTTATAACTATGGCTACACCTTC. Translation gives CSVDMEGFYNYGYTF.

V gene TRBV29-1 combines with J gene TRBJ1-3; TRBD1 is a possible D gene (6 bases). Germline-derived CDR1 and CDR2 are SQVTM and ANQGSEA. The CDR3 is 15 residues long. V shed 5 bases and J shed 4 bases, with 18 bases lying between them. CDR3 bases: TGCAGCGTTTTTCTCGTGGACAGAGAGGGAAACACCATATATTTT. Protein product: CSVFLVDREGNTIYF.

This rearrangement joins TRBV27 to TRBJ2-2, with 11 bases fitting TRBD2. The CDR3 length is 19 residues. Germline V gives CDR1 MNHEY, CDR2 SMNVEV (reference sequence). Unmatched junction bases numbered 14, after V lost 5 bases and J lost 3 bases. CDR3 protein: CASSPLLAGGLWDTGELFF. DNA of the CDR3: TGTGCCAGCAGTCCCCTTCTAGCGGGAGGACTTTGGGACACCGGGGAGCTGTTTTTT.

The chain combines TRBV14 with TRBJ2-7, with TRBD1 matching 12 bases. The CDR3 contains 17 residues. The V and J ends lost 1 base and 5 bases, in that order; junction bases with no gene match: 9. Germline CDR1 and CDR2: SGHDN and FVKESK. Here the CDR3 DNA reads TGTGCCAGCAGCCAAGTAGTCTTTGGGACAGGGGGCAACGAGCAGTACTTC. Its protein product is CASSQVVFGTGGNEQYF.

V is TRBV11-3 and J is TRBJ1-2; a possible D gene is TRBD1 (6 bases). V lost 5 bases and J 5 bases, leaving 12 bases between the germline ends. The V gene's germline CDR1 is SGHNT and CDR2 YENEEA. This CDR3 has 13 residues. DNA of the CDR3: TGTGCCAGCAGCCCAGGGGAGCCGTATGGCTACACCTTC. It translates to CASSPGEPYGYTF.

The V call is TRBV19, the J call TRBJ1-5; 8 nucleotides line up with TRBD1. V lost 5 bases to trimming and J lost 3 bases; unmatched junction nucleotides: 3. The CDR3 is 14 amino acids. Germline CDR1 and CDR2: LNHDA and SQIVND (reference sequence). The CDR3 DNA reads TGTGCCAGTAGTGAGGACAGGGCCAATCAGCCCCAGCATTTT. It translates to CASSEDRANQPQHF.